This T cell receptor beta chain appears in the sequencing data of a study of response to subunit inactivated influenza vaccine. MiXCR was run by TCRdb on the RT-PCR reads, yielding one entry per CDR3 protein. The table has 500,000 to 600,000 distinct CDR3 sequences, over 10% seen once. This clonotype came up a few times. Antigen: not known. Study outcomes and limitations: Few additional T cells are recruited per seasonal influenza vaccination, authors suggested.

The CDR3 runs 13 residues. Trimming left V 7 bases short and J 6 bases short, with 12 bases between. The TCR originated in a man in his fifties who received an inactivated influenza vaccine. This chain connects TRBV12-3 or TRBV12-4 to TRBJ2-2; a weak D match, TRBD2 (5 bases). This material consisted of PBMCs from blood, taken around seven weeks after vaccination. CDR3 in amino acids: CASTAERAGELFF. CDR3 nucleotide sequence: TGTGCCAGCACCGCGGAGAGGGCCGGGGAGCTGTTTTTT.